This TCR beta chain was retrieved from a study of hypomethylating agent response in myelodysplastic syndrome (dated by TCRdb to the early 2020s). As for the study more broadly: The hypomethylating agent given was azacitidine in about 70% of the 11 patients and decitabine in 3 of 11 patients. Among the myelodysplastic syndrome patients in the cohort, under 10 were male and 2 were female. A mean patient age of around 70 +/- 6 years was recorded, and a diploid cytogenetic profile was observed most commonly. The most frequent mutation was TET2, found in about 45% of the 11 patients. About 6 patients responded with complete response or hematologic improvement, and a few patients were non-responders. Complete response or hematologic improvement counted as response, and patients meeting neither criterion were classed as non-responders. Overall study outcomes, separate from this receptor: Age matching of healthy control donors to MDS patients was not performed, and the MDS versus healthy comparison could have been impacted by this lack of age matching. Richness, rarefaction diversity and clonality did not change significantly after hypomethylating agent treatment, across all patients or within response groups. Whether the shared GLIPH2 clusters possibly recognize novel MDS antigens was not confirmed and still needs to be tested experimentally. The cohort was small, with only 11 to 12 patients analyzed. Responders more often showed novel clonotypes emerging, while non-responders displayed more contracted clonotypes after treatment.

T-cell subsets were not sorted, so the analysis was performed on bulk bone marrow. Bone marrow from 11 to 12 myelodysplastic syndrome patients was immunosequenced for TCR beta CDR3 regions before and after hypomethylating agent therapy. For longitudinal repertoire tracking, a baseline bone marrow plus two to three bone marrows at different post-treatment timepoints were contributed by each patient. Genomic DNA was extracted from whole bone marrow, and quality was checked by TapeStation, NanoDrop OneC and PicoGreen assays. The library was made by the immunoSEQ multiplex PCR assay. Survey resolution was applied, with two replicates of around 200 ng each being run for a total of about 400 ng of DNA per sample. Rearranged TCRB sequences in genomic DNA were detected with the hsTCRB kit, which uses multiplex PCR primers directed at V and J genes. The first PCR used the QIAGEN Multiplex PCR Kit for 30 to 40 cycles to amplify the CDR3 region. Sample barcodes and Illumina adapters were added to each replicate in an approximately 8-cycle second PCR. Pooled libraries were quantified using a QuantStudio 6 and the KAPA library quantification kit. About 14 pM of pooled libraries went onto an Illumina MiSeq for sequencing, using single-end reads of 156 cycles plus an index read of 15 cycles. For the original study's pipeline: VDJdb annotation flagged about 1.7% of about 180,000 unique clonotypes as previously reported viral-epitope-specific. Raw reads were processed into normalized, annotated TCRB repertoires with the immunoSEQ Data Assistant and immunoSEQ Analyzer. Clonotypes were analyzed with BioAnalyzer and version 0.6.5 of the immunarch R package. Before richness was estimated, every repertoire was downsampled to match the clone count of the smallest repertoire. Clonotypes were classified as expanded, contracted or novel by Fisher's exact tests, with novel defined as zero frequency before treatment. GLIPH2 clustered significantly changed CDR3 beta sequences using simulation_depth=1000 and kmer_min_depth=3, excluding CDR3s shorter than five residues. TCRdb obtained this table from immuneACCESS and retained in-frame rearrangements with V and J assigned. These tables miss some clones; where compared with another copy, unresolved V genes account for less than half of the shortfall, and the remainder is unexplained. The V and J calls and clone size are taken from that table; D and trimming were inferred from the DNA. The sample records around 4,900 clones, 75% to 90% of which are singletons. Less than 25% of the sample is taken by the ten largest.

About this clone itself: No cognate antigen has been identified for it. Qualities for individual bases were not recorded, and no much larger clone is one base off.

Counted from cysteine to phenylalanine, this CDR3 has 15 amino acids. The DNA shown is the 45-base CDR3, in frame from base 1. The junction shows trimming of 7 bases on V and 8 bases on J, and the gene matches do not reach 9 bases of it. Reading the germline V gene gives CDR1 MDHEN and CDR2 SYDVKM. The sample in question was bone marrow, obtained before or after starting hypomethylating agent treatment for myelodysplastic syndrome (not recorded which). The sequence is built from TRBV28 and TRBJ2-2; 11 central bases correspond to TRBD2. The receptor was derived from a human donor with myelodysplastic syndrome. The nucleotides are TGTGCCAGCAACCCCACTAGCGGGAGATCAGGGGAGCTGTTTTTT. This codes for CASNPTSGRSGELFF. Full variable domain (CDR3 extended with the reference TRBV28 and TRBJ2-2 proteins): DVKVTQSSRYLVKRTGEKVFLECVQDMDHENMFWYRQDPGLGLRLIYFSYDVKMKEKGDIPEGYSVSREKKERFSLILESASTNQTSMYLCASNPTSGRSGELFFGEGSRLTVL.